In this sample, the clone carrying this T cell receptor beta chain turned up a few times. Its specificity is unknown. The source of the sample is a study of T cells after yellow fever vaccination. CDR1 is KGHSH and CDR2 is LQKENI in the germline V gene. V was clipped by 2 bases and J by 2 bases, with 9 bases between them. The length of the CDR3 is 14 residues. The authors made TCR cDNA by 5'RACE template switching, adding a universal primer site and UMIs. A single record per CDR3 protein comes from TCRdb applying MiXCR to the 5' RACE reads. In the table there are 300,000 to 400,000 distinct CDR3 sequences, roughly 9.4% of which are singletons. Whole-study findings and limits: High-abundance clonotypes from the bulk population could contaminate FACS-sorted repertoires. Reappearance after the booster was observed for most primary-vaccination clones (96% CD4, roughly 88% CD8).

V usage is TRBV18 and J usage is TRBJ2-5; D not resolved. This material consisted of PBMCs, taken on the day of the first yellow fever vaccination. This clonotype was obtained from a man in his late teens or twenties who received the YFV17D yellow fever vaccine. CDR3 coding DNA: TGTGCCAGCTCACCAGCACTACGGCAAGAGACCCAGTACTTC. It is translated as CASSPALRQETQYF. Filled out from reference TRBV18 and TRBJ2-5, the complete variable domain reads NAGVMQNPRHLVRRRGQEARLRCSPMKGHSHVYWYRQLPEEGLKFMVYLQKENIIDESGMPKERFSAEFPKEGPSILRIQQVVRGDSAAYFCASSPALRQETQYFGPGTRLLVL.